These T cell receptor beta chains were read from a single sample in a study of CD8 T cells in Susac syndrome. TCRdb re-analysed the immunoSEQ multiplex PCR reads in MiXCR, keeping a single row per CDR3 protein. Counted here are approximately 120,000 distinct CDR3 sequences, approximately 91% occurring once; the ten biggest clones make up 0.13% to 0.15%. Sample: CD4+ T cells from PBMCs. The receptors were gathered from a human donor in good health. The CDR3 runs from the conserved cysteine through the conserved F or W. Fields, in order: D gene, V gene, CDR3 protein. The D gene is left open where the match is weak.

>NA|TRBV19
CASSIDGVRTEAFF
>TRBD1|TRBV6-6
CASGDRSTGELFF
>TRBD1|TRBV7-9
CASSLGQGTYLIYEQYF
>NA|TRBV20-1
CSARTGGNTIYF
>NA|TRBV7-6
CASSLQGQGTDTQYF
>TRBD1|TRBV14
CASSHRGPNEQFF
>NA|TRBV2
CASQLGGMNTEAFF
>NA|TRBV10-3
CAISGANTEAFF
>TRBD1|TRBV27
CASIIGQARETQYF
>NA|TRBV21-1
CASRGREGCEKLFF
>NA|TRBV29-1
CSVENGGNYNEQFF
>TRBD1|TRBV27
CASSSPRGTGGHEQFF
>NA|TRBV15
CATSREEVRGYTF
>NA|TRBV29-1
CSVATRRDQPQHF
>NA|TRBV20-1
CSAGGNTDTQYF
>NA|TRBV12-3/TRBV12-4
CASTQGLWGYTF
>TRBD1|TRBV18
CASSPFQGGSSGNTIYF
>NA|TRBV7-2
CASSPNSPHVNSPLHF
>NA|TRBV7-2
CASSWGVSQPQHF
>TRBD1|TRBV20-1
CSAREAGTGGETQYF
>TRBD2|TRBV12-3/TRBV12-4
CASSEPGLAGSEQFF
>NA|TRBV14
CASSQGGTYGYTF
>NA|TRBV6-2/TRBV6-3
CASSYGSFEAFF
>NA|TRBV6-4
CASSVRQGNTEAFF
>TRBD1|TRBV7-2
CASSLDRGSSNQPQHF
>TRBD1|TRBV4-1
CASSLRDSAFMNTEAFF
>NA|TRBV7-6
CASSLRQRDTEAFF
>NA|TRBV7-2
CASSDRRADTQYF
>TRBD2|TRBV7-2
CASSLLAETTGELFF
>TRBD1|TRBV29-1
CSGSGTGGEKLFF
>TRBD2|TRBV7-2
CASSSLAGVAKNIQYF
>NA|TRBV13
CASSLAGLHNEQFF
>TRBD1|TRBV11-1
CASALTGGVKNEQFF
>NA|TRBV29-1
CSVGNRFTGELFF
>NA|TRBV20-1
CSALTGLPGYTF
>NA|TRBV29-1
CSVLLPGAQPQHF
>NA|TRBV6-2/TRBV6-3
CATGDRAWETQYF
>NA|TRBV2
CASSRGSELEQYF
>TRBD1|TRBV5-6
CASSFRDRPNEKLFF
>TRBD1|TRBV28
CASSLPKDRGKTEAFF
>TRBD2|TRBV20-1
CSANPASGGSYEQYF
>NA|TRBV6-2/TRBV6-3
CASRRAPMASPLHF
>NA|TRBV20-1
CSARGRENQPQHF
>NA|TRBV2
CASSPQANTEAFF
>TRBD2|TRBV9
CASSTRAGTSAVEQFF
>NA|TRBV18
CASTDVRILAKNIQYF
>NA|TRBV29-1
CSVASGSSYEQYF
>NA|TRBV30
CAWARAGQPQHF
>NA|TRBV20-1
CSASQSSTGPPASPLHF
>TRBD1|TRBV29-1
CSVAAGQRNEKLFF
>TRBD1|TRBV7-2
CASSPSTGGNTEAFF
>NA|TRBV5-8
CASSFGSTGELFF
>NA|TRBV7-2
CASSWRRTNTEAFF
>NA|TRBV5-4
CASSLDGAQETQYF